One sample yielded the 8 T cell receptor beta chains listed below, sequenced in a study of blood T cell repertoires in COVID-19. The method was immunoSEQ multiplex PCR; TCRdb's version includes in-frame clones alone and lacks a portion of them. The sample lists fewer than 300,000 clones; under 90% were seen once. Sequences were obtained from peripheral blood. These receptors all come from a woman in her fifties or sixties with active or convalescent COVID-19.

V is TRBV7-9 and J is TRBJ2-7; TRBD1 aligns across 8 bases. The CDR3 has 16 residues. The junction had 11 bases not matched to a gene; V was cut back by 4 bases and J by 3 bases. Per germline, CDR1 SEHNR and CDR2 FQNEAQ (reference sequence). CDR3 coding DNA: TGTGCCAGCAGCTCCCTTATCCTGACAGGGGTCTACGAGCAGTACTTC. Amino acids: CASSSLILTGVYEQYF.

V gene TRBV19 combines with J gene TRBJ1-1; D gene uncertain. The CDR3 length is 12 residues. In germline, CDR1 is LNHDA, CDR2 SQIVND (reference sequence). Trimming cost V 5 bases and J 4 bases, with 8 bases left between them. The CDR3 DNA is TGTGCCAGTAGTTGGAGGGCCACTGAAGCTTTCTTT. It codes for CASSWRATEAFF.

This clone appeared a few times. The chain's CDR3 is CASTSGGGTYEQYF. The CDR3 nucleotides read TGTGCCAGCACCTCGGGCGGGGGGACCTACGAGCAGTACTTC. The chain recombines TRBV27 with TRBJ2-7, with TRBD2 matching 8 bases. Germline V lookup: CDR1 MNHEY, CDR2 SMNVEV (reference sequence). There are 14 residues in the CDR3. With 7 bases clipped from V and 2 bases from J, the junction kept 7 bases outside the gene matches.

This chain connects TRBV11-2 to TRBJ2-3; D unresolved. V was trimmed by 0 bases and J by 1 base, leaving 11 bases between them. The CDR3 sequence is 16 residues long. Germline V gives CDR1 SGHAT, CDR2 FQNNGV. The chain's CDR3 is CASSLDSSIRTDTQYF. The DNA of the CDR3 is TGTGCCAGCAGCTTAGATAGCTCCATCCGCACAGATACGCAGTATTTT. Using reference TRBV11-2 and TRBJ2-3 for the parts outside the CDR3, the full variable domain is EAGVAQSPRYKIIEKRQSVAFWCNPISGHATLYWYQQILGQGPKLLIQFQNNGVVDDSQLPKDRFSAERLKGVDSTLKIQPAKLEDSAVYLCASSLDSSIRTDTQYFGPGTRLTVL.

V gene TRBV19 combines with J gene TRBJ2-5; 7 nucleotides match TRBD2. Germline V gives CDR1 LNHDA, CDR2 SQIVND (reference sequence). The CDR3 is 16 amino acids. The junction had 8 bases not matched to a gene; V was cut back by 2 bases and J by 2 bases. The CDR3: CASSIKLGGSQETQYF. In DNA, the CDR3 is TGTGCCAGTAGTATAAAGCTGGGGGGGTCACAAGAGACCCAGTACTTC. Full variable domain (missing parts from reference TRBV19 and TRBJ2-5): DGGITQSPKYLFRKEGQNVTLSCEQNLNHDAMYWYRQDPGQGLRLIYYSQIVNDFQKGDIAEGYSVSREKKESFPLTVTSAQKNPTAFYLCASSIKLGGSQETQYFGPGTRLLVL.

The V gene is TRBV5-1, the J gene TRBJ2-5; 8 nucleotides agree with TRBD1. V shed 0 bases and J 5 bases; nucleotides not matched to a gene: 3. The length of the CDR3 is 14 residues. The germline CDR1 and CDR2 sequences are SGHRS and YFSETQ. The CDR3, as DNA: TGCGCCAGCAGCTTGGCACGGACAGGGGAGACCCAGTACTTC. Translating it yields CASSLARTGETQYF.

This clone was seen a few times. The V call is TRBV6-6, the J call TRBJ2-7, with 13 bases identical to TRBD2. Germline values: CDR1 MNHNY, CDR2 SVGAGI (reference sequence). V shed 0 bases, J shed 6 bases, and the junction held 5 bases outside the gene matches. The CDR3 has 16 amino acids. CDR3 DNA: TGTGCCAGCAGTTACTCGAGGACTAGCGGGGGCGGCGAGCAGTACTTC. The encoded protein is CASSYSRTSGGGEQYF.

J is TRBJ2-7 and V is TRBV5-1; possible D gene TRBD1, 5 bases. The CDR3 sequence is 15 residues long. The ends were cut back, 2 bases at V and 0 bases at J, with 12 bases in the middle. Germline lookup yields CDR1 SGHRS and CDR2 YFSETQ. The CDR3 reads CASSLGDFSSYEQYF. In nucleotides, the CDR3 is TGCGCCAGCAGCTTAGGGGATTTTAGCTCCTACGAGCAGTACTTC.